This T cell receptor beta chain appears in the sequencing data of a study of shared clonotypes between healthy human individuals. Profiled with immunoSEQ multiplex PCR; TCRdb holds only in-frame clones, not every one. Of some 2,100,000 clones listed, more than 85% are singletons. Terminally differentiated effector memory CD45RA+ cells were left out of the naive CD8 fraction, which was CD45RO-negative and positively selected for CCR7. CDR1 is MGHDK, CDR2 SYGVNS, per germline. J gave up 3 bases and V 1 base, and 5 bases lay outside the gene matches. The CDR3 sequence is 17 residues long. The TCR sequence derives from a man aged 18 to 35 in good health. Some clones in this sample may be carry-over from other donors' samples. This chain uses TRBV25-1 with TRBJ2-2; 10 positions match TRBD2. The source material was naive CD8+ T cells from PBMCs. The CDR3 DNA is TGTGCCAGCAGTGAATTTATTAGCGGGAGGTACACCGGGGAGCTGTTTTTT. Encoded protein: CASSEFISGRYTGELFF.